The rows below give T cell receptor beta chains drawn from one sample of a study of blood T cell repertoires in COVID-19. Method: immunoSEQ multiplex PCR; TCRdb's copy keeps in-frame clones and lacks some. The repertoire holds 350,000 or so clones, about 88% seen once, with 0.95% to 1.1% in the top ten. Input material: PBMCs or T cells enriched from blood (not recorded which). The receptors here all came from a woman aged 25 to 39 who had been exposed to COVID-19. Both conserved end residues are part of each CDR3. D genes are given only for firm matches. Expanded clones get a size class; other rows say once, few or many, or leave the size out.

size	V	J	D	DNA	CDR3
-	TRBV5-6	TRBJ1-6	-	TGTGCCAGCAGCTATACAGGGTTGGCCCTCCACTTT	CASSYTGLALHF
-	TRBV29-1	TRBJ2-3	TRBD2	TGCAGCGCACGGACTGGGACTAGCGGGAGTTTTGATACGCAGTATTTT	CSARTGTSGSFDTQYF
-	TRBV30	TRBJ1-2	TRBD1	TGTGCCTGGAGCGCAGGGGGATATGGCTACACCTTC	CAWSAGGYGYTF
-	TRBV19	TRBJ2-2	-	TGTGCCCCGACTAACACCGGGGAGCTGTTTTTT	CAPTNTGELFF
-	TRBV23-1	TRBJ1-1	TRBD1	TGCGCCAGCAGTCAATCGGGACAGGGGGAGAACACTGAAGCTTTCTTT	CASSQSGQGENTEAFF
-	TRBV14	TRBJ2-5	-	TGTGCCAGCAGGGCCACAGGGATTCAAGAGACCCAGTACTTC	CASRATGIQETQYF
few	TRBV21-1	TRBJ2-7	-	TGTTCGTCAGGGGTTTACGAGCAGTACTTC	CSSGVYEQYF
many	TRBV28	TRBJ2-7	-	TGTGCCAGCAGTTTCGTGGCGGGGAATAACTACGAGCAGTACTTC	CASSFVAGNNYEQYF
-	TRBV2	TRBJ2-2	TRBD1	TGTGCCAGCAGAGTAAGGTCCGCGTTCGGGACAGAGAACACCGGGGAGCTGTTTTTT	CASRVRSAFGTENTGELFF
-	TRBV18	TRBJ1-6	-	TGTGCCAGCTCACCCAGACAGCTTCTGAATTCACCCCTCCACTTT	CASSPRQLLNSPLHF
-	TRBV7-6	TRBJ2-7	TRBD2	TGTGCCAGCAGCGGACTAGCGGGAGGGCTCCACGAGCAGTACTTC	CASSGLAGGLHEQYF
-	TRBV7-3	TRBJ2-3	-	TGTGCCAGTACCCACGGGGGACGCGGCACAGATACGCAGTATTTT	CASTHGGRGTDTQYF
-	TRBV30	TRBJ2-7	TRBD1	TGTGCCTGGAGTGTAGACCAGACAGGGTTGGGCTACGAGCAGTACTTC	CAWSVDQTGLGYEQYF
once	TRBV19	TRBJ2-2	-	TGTGCCAGTAGTCACACTCAGGGGAACACCGGGGAGCTGTTTTTT	CASSHTQGNTGELFF
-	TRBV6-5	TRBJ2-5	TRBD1	TGTGCCAGCGTCCCGACAGGGGTTCAAGAGACCCAGTACTTC	CASVPTGVQETQYF
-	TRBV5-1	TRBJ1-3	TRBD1	TGCGCCAGCAGCGGCGGACAGGGAATGAGTGGAAACACCATATATTTT	CASSGGQGMSGNTIYF
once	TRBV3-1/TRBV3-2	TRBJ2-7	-	TGTGCCAGCAGCCCCCATTCCTACGAGCAGTACTTC	CASSPHSYEQYF
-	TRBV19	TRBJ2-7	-	TGTGCCAGTAGTATTTCGGGGGGCACTTACGAGCAGTACTTC	CASSISGGTYEQYF